A selection of T cell receptor beta chains follows, all from one sample in a study of identical twins. TCRdb ran MiXCR on the 5' RACE reads and lists one entry per CDR3 protein. The sample carries about 200,000 distinct CDR3 sequences, 7.5% recorded once. These records were also assigned to another study, of yellow fever vaccine responses in identical twins.

Source material: memory (CD45RO+) T cells sorted from blood. These receptor sequences come from a woman between 18 and 29 years old in good health. Each CDR3 is given with its conserved first and last residue. A D gene is named only where the DNA matches it firmly. Clone size is given for some rows only: seen once, a few or many times, or a class if the clone is expanded.

size	V	D	J	DNA	CDR3
NA	TRBV5-1	TRBD1	TRBJ2-1	TGCGCCAGCAGCTATTCCGGGACAGACCCCAATGAGCAGTTCTTC	CASSYSGTDPNEQFF
few	TRBV28	TRBD2	TRBJ2-5	TGTGCCAGCAGTGCGATGCTAGCGGGGGGGCCCGAGACCCAGTACTTC	CASSAMLAGGPETQYF
NA	TRBV20-1	NA	TRBJ2-2	TGCAGTGCTAGAGGCTTCCGGGGGGAGCTGTTTTTT	CSARGFRGELFF
NA	TRBV3-1	NA	TRBJ2-6	TGTGCCAGCAGCCAAGAAAGCCTAAGGGGGTCAGGGGCCAACGTCCTGACTTTC	CASSQESLRGSGANVLTF
many	TRBV5-1	TRBD1	TRBJ1-1	TGCGCCAGCAGCTTGGATGGGACAGGGGGAACTGAAGCTTTCTTT	CASSLDGTGGTEAFF
many	TRBV30	NA	TRBJ2-3	TGTGCCTGGAGTGTAGGAGCGGCAGATACGCAGTATTTT	CAWSVGAADTQYF
many	TRBV29-1	NA	TRBJ2-2	TGCAGCGTTGACAGGGGGAACACCGGGGAGCTGTTTTTT	CSVDRGNTGELFF
few	TRBV7-2	TRBD1	TRBJ1-2	TGTGCCAGCAGCGGACCCCCCGGGACAGGGAATCCTGGCTACACCTTC	CASSGPPGTGNPGYTF
many	TRBV27	TRBD1	TRBJ1-2	TGTGCCAGCAGTCCGGGACAGGGTTATGGCTACACCTTC	CASSPGQGYGYTF
NA	TRBV10-3	NA	TRBJ1-2	TGTGCCATCAGTTTACAGGCCAACTATGGCTACACCTTC	CAISLQANYGYTF
few	TRBV20-1	NA	TRBJ1-4	TGCAGTGCTAGGCGAGGAGCCCAGGAAAAACTGTTTTTT	CSARRGAQEKLFF
NA	TRBV7-8	NA	TRBJ2-5	TGTGCCAGCAGCTTAGGGCTGGCAGGGACGGAGACCCAGTACTTC	CASSLGLAGTETQYF
many	TRBV6-4	NA	TRBJ2-1	TGTGCCAGCAGTGCCGAGGGGGAGAACAATGAGCAGTTCTTC	CASSAEGENNEQFF